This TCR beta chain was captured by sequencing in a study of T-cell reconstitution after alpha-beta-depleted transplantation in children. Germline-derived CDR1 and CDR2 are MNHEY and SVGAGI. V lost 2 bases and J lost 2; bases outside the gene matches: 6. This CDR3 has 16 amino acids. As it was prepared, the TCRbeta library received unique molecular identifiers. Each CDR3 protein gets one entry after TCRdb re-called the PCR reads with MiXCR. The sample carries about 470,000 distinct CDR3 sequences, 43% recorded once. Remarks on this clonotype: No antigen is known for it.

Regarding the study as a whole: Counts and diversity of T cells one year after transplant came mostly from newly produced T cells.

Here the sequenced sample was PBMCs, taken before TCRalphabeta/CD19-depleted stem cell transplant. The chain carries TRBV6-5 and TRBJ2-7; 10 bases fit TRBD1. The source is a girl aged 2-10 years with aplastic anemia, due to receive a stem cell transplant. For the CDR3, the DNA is TGTGCCAGCAGTTACGTTACCGGGACAGGGGCCTACGAGCAGTACTTC. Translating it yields CASSYVTGTGAYEQYF.